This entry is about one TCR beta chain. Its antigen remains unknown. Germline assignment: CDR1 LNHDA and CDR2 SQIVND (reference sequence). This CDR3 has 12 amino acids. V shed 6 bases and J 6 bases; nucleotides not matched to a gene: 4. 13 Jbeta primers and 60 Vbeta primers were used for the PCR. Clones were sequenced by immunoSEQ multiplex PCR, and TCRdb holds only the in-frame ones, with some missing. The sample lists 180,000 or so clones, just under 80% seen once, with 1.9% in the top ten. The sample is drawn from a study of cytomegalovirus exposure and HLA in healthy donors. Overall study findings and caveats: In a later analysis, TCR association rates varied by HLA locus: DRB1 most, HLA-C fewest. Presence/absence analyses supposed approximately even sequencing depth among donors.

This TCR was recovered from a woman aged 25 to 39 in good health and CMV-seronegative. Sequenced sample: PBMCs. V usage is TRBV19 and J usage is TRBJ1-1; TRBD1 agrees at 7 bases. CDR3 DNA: TGTGCCAGTAGGGGGACAGCGGCTGAAGCTTTCTTT. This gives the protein CASRGTAAEAFF.